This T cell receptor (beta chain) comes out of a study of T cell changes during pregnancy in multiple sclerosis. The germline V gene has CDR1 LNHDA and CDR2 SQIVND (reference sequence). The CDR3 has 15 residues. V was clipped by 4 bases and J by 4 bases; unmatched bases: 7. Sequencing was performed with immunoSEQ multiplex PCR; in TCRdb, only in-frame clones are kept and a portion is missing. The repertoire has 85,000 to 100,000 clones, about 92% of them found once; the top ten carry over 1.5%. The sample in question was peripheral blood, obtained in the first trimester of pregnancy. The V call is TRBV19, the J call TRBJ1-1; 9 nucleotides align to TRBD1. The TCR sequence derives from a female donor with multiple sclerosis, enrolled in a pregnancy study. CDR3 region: CASSTGQGVATEAFF. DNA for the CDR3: TGTGCCAGTAGTACGGGACAGGGAGTCGCCACTGAAGCTTTCTTT.